Following are 15 T cell receptor beta chains from one sample sequenced in a study of immune heterogeneity within non-small cell lung tumors. The authors amplified TCR beta CDR3 by multiplex PCR with 32 V and 13 J primers. From the multiplex PCR reads, TCRdb called clonotypes with MiXCR, one entry per CDR3 protein. The data hold 2,500 to 3,500 distinct CDR3 sequences, with 25% to 30% observed a single time. Bulk tumor genomic DNA served as template, at around 580 ng per sample. Biopsy collection occurred during surgery, with several far-apart biopsies per primary tumor. Samples came from untreated patients having curative surgery for newly diagnosed non-small cell lung cancer. The specimen sequenced was lung tumor tissue. The origin of the receptors is a man aged 55 to 70 with non-small cell lung cancer.

V gene TRBV30 combines with J gene TRBJ2-7, with TRBD1 matching 8 bases. CDR1 is GTSNPN, CDR2 SVGIG, per germline (reference sequence). Trimming at V came to 5 bases and at J to 2 bases, leaving 14 bases not matched to a gene. The CDR3 has 16 residues. The CDR3 bases are TGTGCCTGGGGAGGGGTACCGGGACAGGACCCCTACGAGCAGTACTTC. Its protein is CAWGGVPGQDPYEQYF.

The rearrangement links TRBV11-2 to TRBJ2-3; D tentatively reads TRBD1 or TRBD2 (6 bases each). Trimming removed 3 bases from V and 3 bases from J, with 16 bases in between. The CDR3 extends over 16 amino acids. Germline V gene data show CDR1 as SGHAT and CDR2 as FQNNGV. The CDR3 protein is CASSLGGPQGTDTQYF. CDR3 DNA sequence: TGTGCCAGCAGCTTGGGGGGTCCGCAGGGGACAGATACGCAGTATTTT. The full variable domain, rest sourced from reference TRBV11-2 and TRBJ2-3, is EAGVAQSPRYKIIEKRQSVAFWCNPISGHATLYWYQQILGQGPKLLIQFQNNGVVDDSQLPKDRFSAERLKGVDSTLKIQPAKLEDSAVYLCASSLGGPQGTDTQYFGPGTRLTVL.

In its sample, this clonotype ranks as large (0.1 to 1%). V gene TRBV11-1 combines with J gene TRBJ1-3, with 8 positions matching TRBD1. The CDR3 has 15 amino acids. Germline CDR1 reads SGHAT; CDR2 reads FQDESV (reference sequence). V dropped 4 bases and J dropped 4; count of bases not matched to a gene: 6. As DNA, the CDR3 is TGTGCCAGCAGCTATCGGACAGGGACGGGAAACACCATATATTTT. Its protein product is CASSYRTGTGNTIYF.

The table lists this clonotype with a few counts. The chain combines TRBV7-8 with TRBJ1-5; 7 positions match TRBD1. CDR1 is SGHVS, CDR2 FQNEAQ, per germline. After removal of 1 base from V and 9 bases from J, the junction contained 6 bases not matched to a gene. The CDR3 is 14 amino acids. CDR3 sequence: CASSLDRGRWPQHF. The CDR3 nucleotides are TGTGCCAGCAGCTTAGACAGGGGAAGATGGCCCCAGCATTTT.

Worth noting for this clonotype: A much larger clone is a single base away; this may be a read error. This chain links TRBV2 with TRBJ2-7; D may be TRBD2 (6 bases). Germline CDR1 reads SNHLY; CDR2 reads FYNNEI. The CDR3 is made up of 14 amino acids. The CDR3 region is CASSAIGEVYERYF. As DNA, the CDR3 is TGTGCCAGCAGCGCGATCGGGGAGGTTTACGAGCGGTACTTC.

This clonotype is labeled as medium-sized. The rearrangement joins TRBV10-3 to TRBJ1-5; TRBD1 matches 8 bases. Trimming at V came to 0 bases and at J to 3 bases, leaving 1 base not matched to a gene. This CDR3 has 15 residues. CDR1 and CDR2 from the germline V gene are ENHRY and SYGVKD. CDR3 loop: CAISESGQANQPQHF. The CDR3 nucleotides are TGTGCCATCAGTGAGTCGGGACAGGCCAATCAGCCCCAGCATTTT.

In regard to this clonotype: A much larger clone lies a single base off, so this may be a read error. The chain combines TRBV6-6 with TRBJ2-3, with a weak D call TRBD1 (6 bases). This CDR3 comprises 14 residues. The V end was cut by 6 bases, the J end by 5 bases, with 15 bases between. The V gene's germline CDR1 is MNHNY and CDR2 SVGAGI (reference sequence). CDR3 coding DNA: TGTGCCAGCAGCCCCAGAAGGGGGAGAGATACGCAGTATTTT. Translation: CASSPRRGRDTQYF.

This clonotype was detected only a few times. The chain has TRBV27 and TRBJ2-3; TRBD2 matches 9 bases. Per the germline V gene, CDR1 is MNHEY and CDR2 is SMNVEV (reference sequence). The V gene end was trimmed by 6 bases and the J gene end by 6 bases; junction bases not matched to a gene: 16. The CDR3 loop spans 17 amino acids. This CDR3 reads CASRPISGRWFEDTQYF. CDR3 bases: TGTGCCAGCAGACCTATTAGCGGGAGATGGTTTGAGGATACGCAGTATTTT.

This clonotype was recorded a few times. V is TRBV4-1 and J is TRBJ2-1; 7 nucleotides match TRBD2. CDR3 length equals 21 residues. Germline values: CDR1 MGHRA, CDR2 YSYEKL. V shed 0 bases and J 2 bases; nucleotides not matched to a gene: 19. The CDR3 sequence: CASSQEGGSGLNRRPYNEQFF. In DNA form, the CDR3 reads TGCGCCAGCAGCCAAGAGGGCGGGAGCGGACTAAACCGCCGGCCCTACAATGAGCAGTTCTTC.

This clonotype is medium-sized (0.01 to 0.1%). V and J are TRBV20-1 and TRBJ2-3, with 10 bases that match TRBD2. Trimming at V came to 6 bases and at J to 7 bases, leaving 16 bases not matched to a gene. Germline-derived CDR1 and CDR2 are DFQATT and SNEGSKA (reference sequence). CDR3 length: 16 amino acids. The CDR3, as DNA: TGCAGTGCCCCGAAGGGGGGAGCGGGAGGGTTGAATACGCAGTATTTT. Translation: CSAPKGGAGGLNTQYF.

By share, this clonotype counts as medium-sized. The J gene is TRBJ2-7, the V gene TRBV5-1; 13 bases line up with TRBD2. Trimming removed 2 bases from V and 4 bases from J; junction bases left unmatched: 12. Germline V gene data show CDR1 as SGHRS and CDR2 as YFSETQ. This CDR3 has 18 residues. The CDR3 region is CASSFSTSGRAAGYEQYF. CDR3 DNA: TGCGCCAGCAGCTTTAGCACTAGCGGGAGGGCCGCCGGTTACGAGCAGTACTTC. Based on the CDR3 plus reference TRBV5-1 and TRBJ2-7, the full variable domain is KAGVTQTPRYLIKTRGQQVTLSCSPISGHRSVSWYQQTPGQGLQFLFEYFSETQRNKGNFPGRFSGRQFSNSRSEMNVSTLELGDSALYLCASSFSTSGRAAGYEQYFGPGTRLTVT.

The table lists this clonotype with a few counts. This sequence joins TRBV5-5 and TRBJ2-7; 8 bases map to TRBD2. This CDR3 has 14 amino acids. The trim removed 6 bases at V and 5 bases at J, leaving 10 bases unmatched. Germline lookup yields CDR1 SGHKS and CDR2 YYEKEE (reference sequence). In DNA form, the CDR3 reads TGTGCCAGCACACCGGGACTAGTCGTACACGAGCAGTACTTC. Translating it yields CASTPGLVVHEQYF.

This clonotype rates as medium-sized. The rearrangement links TRBV28 to TRBJ1-5; D not certain. The CDR3 length is 14 residues. V was clipped by 5 bases and J by 9 bases, with 17 bases between them. Germline V lookup: CDR1 MDHEN, CDR2 SYDVKM. The CDR3 protein is CASSTFEGPGPQHF. The CDR3 DNA reads TGTGCCAGCAGTACCTTTGAGGGTCCTGGGCCCCAGCATTTT.

This clonotype is labeled medium-sized (0.01 to 0.1%). The chain uses TRBV10-3 and TRBJ2-6, with TRBD2 matching 7 bases. Trimming removed 4 bases from V and 3 bases from J; junction bases left unmatched: 6. There are 16 residues in the CDR3. Germline values: CDR1 ENHRY, CDR2 SYGVKD. The CDR3 DNA reads TGTGCCATCAGTGGAGCGACTAGCTATGGGGCCAACGTCCTGACTTTC. Its translation: CAISGATSYGANVLTF.

This clonotype was seen just once. Since a much larger clone is just one base distant, this may be a read error. V is TRBV5-6 and J is TRBJ2-1; D remains unclear. Per germline, CDR1 SGHDT and CDR2 YYEEEE. The CDR3 loop spans 16 amino acids. The DNA of the CDR3 is TGTGTCAGCACCATTCAAACCCTAAGCTCCTACAATGAGCAGTTCTTC. Protein sequence: CVSTIQTLSSYNEQFF. The variable domain in full, completed from reference TRBV5-6 and TRBJ2-1, reads DAGVTQSPTHLIKTRGQQVTLRCSPKSGHDTVSWYQQALGQGPQFIFQYYEEEERQRGNFPDRFSGHQFPNYSSELNVNALLLGDSALYLCVSTIQTLSSYNEQFFGPGTRLTVL.